Listed below are T cell receptor beta chains from one sample, sequenced in a study of blood T cell repertoires in COVID-19. Produced via immunoSEQ multiplex PCR; TCRdb's table is partial and in-frame only. Here the sample spans roughly 25,000 clones, about 86% being singletons. Sequenced sample: peripheral blood. These receptors were obtained from a man in his 70s with acute or convalescent COVID-19. Both conserved end residues are part of each CDR3. A D gene is named only where the DNA matches it firmly. Not every row has a clone size; where given, it reads once, few, many or a size class.

-	TRBV7-8	-	TRBJ2-1	CASRGRSSYNEQFF	TGTGCCAGCAGGGGGAGGAGCTCCTACAATGAGCAGTTCTTC
-	TRBV5-1	TRBD2	TRBJ2-2	CASGTSRNTGELFF	TGCGCCAGCGGGACTAGTAGGAACACCGGGGAGCTGTTTTTT
-	TRBV19	-	TRBJ2-3	CASSIWGQAQGSTQYF	TGTGCCAGCTCAATATGGGGGCAGGCTCAAGGTAGTACGCAGTATTTT
-	TRBV2	-	TRBJ1-2	CASSEKSITGGYTF	TGTGCCAGCAGTGAAAAGTCCATAACAGGAGGCTACACCTTC
-	TRBV5-1	TRBD1	TRBJ2-2	CASSLGQGTGELFF	TGCGCCAGCAGCTTAGGACAGGGGACCGGGGAGCTGTTTTTT
-	TRBV11-2	TRBD1	TRBJ1-5	CASSEGQGALSNQPQHF	TGTGCCAGCAGCGAGGGACAGGGGGCCCTTAGTAATCAGCCCCAGCATTTT
few	TRBV5-4	-	TRBJ1-2	CASSPAGLSGYTF	TGTGCCAGCAGCCCCGCGGGCCTAAGTGGCTACACCTTC
-	TRBV19	TRBD1	TRBJ1-5	CASSISGGRQPQHF	TGTGCCAGTAGTATTTCAGGGGGCCGTCAGCCCCAGCATTTT
-	TRBV5-1	TRBD1	TRBJ2-1	CASSMTGGSGYEQFF	TGCGCCAGCAGCATGACAGGGGGTAGTGGCTATGAGCAGTTCTTC
few	TRBV6-1	-	TRBJ1-5	CASSEAGGANQPQHF	TGTGCCAGCAGTGAAGCGGGGGGGGCCAATCAGCCCCAGCATTTT
-	TRBV24-1	-	TRBJ2-3	CATSDSGGLDTQYF	TGTGCCACCAGTGATAGCGGAGGATTAGATACGCAGTATTTT
-	TRBV5-5	-	TRBJ1-3	CASSLAGVGNTIYF	TGTGCCAGCAGCTTGGCCGGGGTTGGAAACACCATATATTTT
-	TRBV6-4	TRBD2	TRBJ2-5	CASSEIAGGQETQYF	TGTGCCAGCAGTGAAATAGCGGGGGGGCAAGAGACCCAGTACTTC
-	TRBV10-2	TRBD2	TRBJ2-7	CASSMLAGGPRSSYEQYF	TGCGCCAGCAGCATGCTAGCGGGGGGGCCCAGGAGCTCCTACGAGCAGTACTTC
-	TRBV7-2	-	TRBJ2-5	CASSNPSVQETQYF	TGTGCCAGCAGCAACCCTAGCGTGCAAGAGACCCAGTACTTC
-	TRBV24-1	TRBD1	TRBJ2-7	CATSDYGTGAYEQYF	TGTGCCACCAGTGATTACGGGACAGGGGCCTACGAGCAGTACTTC
-	TRBV30	TRBD1	TRBJ1-1	CAWSPGTGLNTEAFF	TGTGCCTGGAGTCCCGGGACAGGGTTGAACACTGAAGCTTTCTTT
-	TRBV7-9	TRBD2	TRBJ2-1	CASSASGSRNNEQFF	TGTGCCAGCAGCGCCAGCGGGAGTCGCAATAATGAGCAGTTCTTC
-	TRBV27	-	TRBJ1-4	CASSFRGTEKLFF	TGTGCCAGCAGTTTCAGGGGAACTGAAAAACTGTTTTTT
-	TRBV18	-	TRBJ1-1	CASSPAGRGAFF	TGTGCCAGCTCCCCCGCAGGGAGGGGAGCTTTCTTT